These 11 T cell receptor beta chains came from one sample sequenced in a study of OX40 agonist ivuxolimab in advanced cancers. Some clones are missing from TCRdb's copy, which holds only in-frame ones; the method was immunoSEQ multiplex PCR. This table holds 25,000 or so clones, around 67% found once. This specimen consisted of CD4+ or CD8+ T cells sorted from blood, obtained in a trial of the OX40 agonist ivuxolimab. The receptors were gathered from an adult with an advanced solid tumor such as melanoma, head and neck, liver or kidney cancer.

In the case of this clone: One end of the junction fails to match germline, which may point to a read error. This rearrangement joins TRBV5-4 to TRBJ2-2, with 11 positions matching TRBD2. CDR3 length: 15 amino acids. The germline V gene encodes CDR1 SGHNT and CDR2 YYREEE (reference sequence). The CDR3 sequence: CASSPGTSGTGELFF. In DNA, the CDR3 is TGCGCCAGCAGCCCCGGGACTAGCGGCACCGGGGAGCTGTTTTTT.

The chain has TRBV10-3 and TRBJ1-1; the D is unclear. Looked up from germline, CDR1 is ENHRY and CDR2 is SYGVKD. Trimming took off 8 bases at V and 7 bases at J, with 26 bases between the two ends. The CDR3 runs 16 residues. The CDR3 here is CAISDIMDPEKNEAFF. CDR3 nucleotide sequence: TGTGCCATCTCCGATATCATGGACCCCGAGAAGAATGAAGCTTTCTTT.

The chain combines TRBV9 with TRBJ2-7; perhaps TRBD2 as D (6 bases). V was clipped by 7 bases and J by 0 bases, with 11 bases between them. The CDR3 is 13 amino acids. Germline V gene sequence: CDR1 SGDLS, CDR2 YYNGEE. DNA for the CDR3: TGTGCCAGCGGCAGCGGGTTCTCCTACGAGCAGTACTTC. This sequence encodes CASGSGFSYEQYF.

The V and J genes are TRBV7-9 and TRBJ2-5; TRBD1 matches 9 bases. The ends lost 5 bases at V and 3 bases at J; junction bases unmatched: 13. Per germline, CDR1 SEHNR and CDR2 FQNEAQ (reference sequence). The CDR3 spans 17 residues. The CDR3 sequence is CASSPRDRVGGEETQYF. The DNA of the CDR3 is TGTGCCAGCAGCCCCCGGGACAGGGTCGGCGGCGAAGAGACCCAGTACTTC.

The chain couples TRBV15 to TRBJ2-1; possibly TRBD1 for D (5 bases). Per germline, CDR1 LNHNV and CDR2 YYDKDF (reference sequence). V was clipped by 5 bases and J by 8 bases, with 16 bases between them. The CDR3 length is 14 residues. CDR3 DNA sequence: TGTGCCACCAGCCCAGTTCAGGGTTACGATGAGCAGTTCTTC. Translated, it gives CATSPVQGYDEQFF.

This chain joins TRBV21-1 and TRBJ2-7; TRBD1, the D gene given by the table, was not confirmed from the DNA. TRBV21-1 is a known pseudogene. The CDR3 is made up of 13 amino acids. CDR3 protein: CASRFSGHYEQYF. In nucleotides, the CDR3 is TGTGCCAGCAGGTTTTCAGGGCACTACGAGCAGTACTTC.

J is TRBJ2-2 and V is TRBV11-3; D remains ambiguous. This CDR3 spans 13 amino acids. Trimming took off 1 base at V and 11 bases at J, with 11 bases between the two ends. Germline V lookup: CDR1 SGHNT, CDR2 YENEEA. As DNA, the CDR3 is TGTGCCAGCAGCTTAGCACCCTATTTCGAGCTGTTTTTT. Amino acid sequence: CASSLAPYFELFF.

The chain carries TRBV12-5 and TRBJ2-1; D uncertain. In germline, CDR1 is LGHNT, CDR2 FRNRAP. This CDR3 is built from 13 residues. The V gene lost 4 bases and the J gene lost 7 bases, with 11 bases spanning the gap. CDR3: CASGSPVRNEQFF. The CDR3 DNA sequence: TGTGCTAGTGGTTCCCCAGTCCGGAATGAGCAGTTCTTC.

This chain joins TRBV6-1 and TRBJ1-5; no firm D call. Germline V gene data show CDR1 as MNHNS and CDR2 as SASEGT. The CDR3 sequence is 15 residues long. Between the trimmed V and J ends, which lost 0 bases and 3 bases, there was a span of 9 bases. This CDR3 reads CASSEARQNNQPQHF. The CDR3 region has the DNA TGTGCCAGCAGTGAAGCTAGGCAGAACAATCAGCCCCAGCATTTT.

Details on this clone: One end of the junction is discordant with germline, which a read error may explain. Other DNA sequences in this specimen translate into the identical CDR3. The rearrangement joins TRBV2 to TRBJ2-2; a weak D match, TRBD2 (7 bases). CDR3 size: 13 residues. Germline-derived CDR1 and CDR2 are SNHLY and FYNNEI. This chain's CDR3 is CASNGGAVRELFF. CDR3 DNA: TGTGCCAGCAATGGGGGGGCCGTCCGGGAGTTGTTTTTT.

The J gene is TRBJ1-3, the V gene TRBV27; D gene unclear. Germline-derived CDR1 and CDR2 are MNHEY and SMNVEV (reference sequence). The CDR3 loop spans 15 amino acids. Trimming removed 5 bases at V and 0 bases at J, with 11 bases between. CDR3 protein: CASSGRGSSGNTIYF. The CDR3 DNA is TGTGCCAGCAGTGGCCGAGGGAGCTCTGGAAACACCATATATTTT.